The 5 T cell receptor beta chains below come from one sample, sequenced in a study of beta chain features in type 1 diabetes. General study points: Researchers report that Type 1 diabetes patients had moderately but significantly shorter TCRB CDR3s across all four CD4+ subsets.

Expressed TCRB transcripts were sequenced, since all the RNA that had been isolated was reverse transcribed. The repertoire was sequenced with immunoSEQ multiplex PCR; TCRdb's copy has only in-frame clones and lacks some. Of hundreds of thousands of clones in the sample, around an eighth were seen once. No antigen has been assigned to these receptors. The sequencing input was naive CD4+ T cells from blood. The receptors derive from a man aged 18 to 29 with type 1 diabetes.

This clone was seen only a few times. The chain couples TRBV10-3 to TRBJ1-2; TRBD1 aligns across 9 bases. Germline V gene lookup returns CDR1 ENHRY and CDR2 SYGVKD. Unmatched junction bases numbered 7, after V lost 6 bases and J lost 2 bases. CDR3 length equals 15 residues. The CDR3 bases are TGTGCCATCAGCACTCCGGGACAGGGAAACTATGGCTACACCTTC. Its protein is CAISTPGQGNYGYTF.

CDR3 in amino acids: CASSSNRDGYTF. The DNA of the CDR3 is TGTGCCAGCAGCTCGAACAGGGATGGCTACACCTTC. The chain combines TRBV5-6 with TRBJ1-2; perhaps TRBD1 as D (6 bases). Germline V lookup: CDR1 SGHDT, CDR2 YYEEEE. The CDR3 sequence is 12 residues long. The V and J ends lost 3 bases and 6 bases respectively, with 9 bases between them. The variable domain in full, with the rest retrieved from reference TRBV5-6 and TRBJ1-2, is DAGVTQSPTHLIKTRGQQVTLRCSPKSGHDTVSWYQQALGQGPQFIFQYYEEEERQRGNFPDRFSGHQFPNYSSELNVNALLLGDSALYLCASSSNRDGYTFGSGTRLTVV.

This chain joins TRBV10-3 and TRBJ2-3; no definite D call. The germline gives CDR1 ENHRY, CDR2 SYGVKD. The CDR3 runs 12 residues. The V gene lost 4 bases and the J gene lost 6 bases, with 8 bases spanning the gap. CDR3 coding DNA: TGTGCCATCAGTGCCGAGCCTGATACGCAGTATTTT. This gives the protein CAISAEPDTQYF.

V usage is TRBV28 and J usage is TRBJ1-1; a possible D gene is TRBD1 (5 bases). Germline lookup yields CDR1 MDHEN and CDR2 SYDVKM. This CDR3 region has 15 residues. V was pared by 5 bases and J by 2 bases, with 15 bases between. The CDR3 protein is CASSGPGPINTEAFF. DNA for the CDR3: TGTGCCAGCAGTGGACCGGGACCGATTAACACTGAAGCTTTCTTT.

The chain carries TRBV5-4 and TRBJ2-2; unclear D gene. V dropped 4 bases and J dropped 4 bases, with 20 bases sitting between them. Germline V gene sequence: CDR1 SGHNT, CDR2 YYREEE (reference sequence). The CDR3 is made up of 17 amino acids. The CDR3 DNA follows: TGTGCCAGCAGCCACCCTATGAAGGGTTTCGGCACCGGGGAGCTGTTTTTT. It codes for CASSHPMKGFGTGELFF.